This TCR beta chain originates from a study of cytomegalovirus exposure and HLA in healthy donors. The study, taken as a whole, reports: Upon later analysis, HLA-associated TCR beta chains proved more clonally expanded than other, equally common chains. It is likely that the observed cluster of highly shared sequence variants was a sequencing artifact.

The PCR used 60 Vbeta and 13 Jbeta primers. Sequencing used immunoSEQ multiplex PCR; TCRdb keeps in-frame clones, though not all of them. This table holds about 110,000 clones, roughly 82% found once. This CDR3 is built from 19 residues. V was cut by 5 bases and J by 0 bases, with 20 bases left in between. Germline assignment: CDR1 SEHNR and CDR2 FQNEAQ (reference sequence). Healthy bone marrow donors made up the donor group. Comments on this clone: Its antigen is unidentified.

This chain uses TRBV7-9 with TRBJ2-6; possible D gene TRBD1, 7 bases. Specimen: PBMCs. This TCR was recovered from a man aged 45 to 65 in good health and CMV-seronegative. The CDR3, as DNA: TGTGCCAGCAGCCCTGGAGGGGGCAGTCTTTACTCTGGGGCCAACGTCCTGACTTTC. It codes for CASSPGGGSLYSGANVLTF.